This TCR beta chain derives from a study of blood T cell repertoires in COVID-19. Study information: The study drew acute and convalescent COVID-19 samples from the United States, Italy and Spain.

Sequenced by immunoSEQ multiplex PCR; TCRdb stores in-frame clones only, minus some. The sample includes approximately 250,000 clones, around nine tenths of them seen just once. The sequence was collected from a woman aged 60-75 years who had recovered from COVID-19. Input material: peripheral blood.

The CDR3 region is CASSPGWGPTGEADTQYF. In DNA, the CDR3 is TGTGCCAGCAGCCCCGGGTGGGGCCCGACAGGGGAGGCAGATACGCAGTATTTT. The chain is built from TRBV11-3 and TRBJ2-3, with 8 bases lining up with TRBD1. The CDR3 consists of 18 residues. Looked up from germline, CDR1 is SGHNT and CDR2 is YENEEA. The junction had 17 bases not matched to a gene; V was cut back by 5 bases and J by 4 bases.